A selection of T cell receptor beta chains follows, all from one sample in a study of Ad26.COV2.S vaccination and SARS-CoV-2 variants. Assay used: immunoSEQ multiplex PCR; TCRdb lists only in-frame clones, some missing. This table has about 680,000 clones, around 89% appearing once. This specimen was peripheral blood, taken in a trial of Ad26.COV2.S vaccine versus placebo. The receptor set was obtained from a person aged 18-65 years who received the Ad26.COV2.S COVID-19 vaccine or a placebo. CDR3s include the opening cysteine and the closing phenylalanine or tryptophan. A D gene is named only where the DNA matches it firmly. Only part of the rows carry a size: once, few, many, or a class if the clone is expanded.

NA TRBJ2-5 TRBV18 TRBD1 TGTGCCAGCTCACCTCGGACAGGGGCCGAAGAGACCCAGTACTTC CASSPRTGAEETQYF
NA TRBJ2-5 TRBV24-1 NA TGTGCCACCAGTGTGGCAGGTCTAGGAGAGACCCAGTACTTC CATSVAGLGETQYF
NA TRBJ2-5 TRBV19 NA TGTGCCAGTAGTATTCAAGAGACCCAGTACTTC CASSIQETQYF
NA TRBJ2-6 TRBV19 NA TGTGCCAGTACCCCGGCAGGCCTCTCTGGGGCCAACGTCCTGACTTTC CASTPAGLSGANVLTF
NA TRBJ1-5 TRBV7-9 NA TGTGCCAGCAGCTTTGGGCAGGGCAATCAGCCCCAGCATTTT CASSFGQGNQPQHF
NA TRBJ2-1 TRBV7-9 NA TGTGCCAGCAGCTTAGATACAGCGTCAGGTGAGCAGTTCTTC CASSLDTASGEQFF
NA TRBJ2-6 TRBV5-4 TRBD1 TGTGCCAGCAGCTTGCGGACAGGAAGGGCCAACGTCCTGACTTTC CASSLRTGRANVLTF
NA TRBJ1-5 TRBV19 NA TGTGCCAGTAACGATGGGTTTCAGCCCCAGCATTTT CASNDGFQPQHF
NA TRBJ1-1 TRBV3-1/TRBV3-2 NA TGTGCCAGCAGCCAAGATCAGTCGACCCCAGAAACTGCTTTCTTT CASSQDQSTPETAFF
NA TRBJ2-2 TRBV30 NA TGTGCCTGGAGGTGGAGGGGGAAGGGGGAGCTGTTTTTT CAWRWRGKGELFF
once TRBJ1-1 TRBV24-1 NA TGTGCCACCAGTGATGGAGGGATGAACACTGAAGCTTTCTTT CATSDGGMNTEAFF
NA TRBJ2-1 TRBV5-5 TRBD2 TGTGCCAGCAGCTTGGAGGGGAGCGGGAGGGCCGATGAGCAGTTCTTC CASSLEGSGRADEQFF
NA TRBJ2-5 TRBV5-1 NA TGCGCCAGCAGCCCTGAGACACCTCCGAAGACCCAGTACTTC CASSPETPPKTQYF
NA TRBJ2-3 TRBV15 NA TGTGCCACCAGCAGAGATCCGAATGGGGATACGCAGTATTTT CATSRDPNGDTQYF
NA TRBJ2-5 TRBV9 NA TGTGCCAGCAGCGTAGAGGAGACCCAGTACTTC CASSVEETQYF
NA TRBJ2-7 TRBV11-1 NA TGTGCCAGCAGCGGGGGGACCGTTTCCTACGAGCAGTACTTC CASSGGTVSYEQYF
NA TRBJ2-7 TRBV19 NA TGTGCCAGTAGTGCTCTGGGGCGCAACGGTCCCTACGAGCAGTACTTC CASSALGRNGPYEQYF
few TRBJ2-7 TRBV19 NA TGTGCCAGTAGTATGGTCGGTAGTTACGACGAGCAGTACTTC CASSMVGSYDEQYF
NA TRBJ2-7 TRBV5-1 NA TGCGCCAGCGGTCGTTCGGGACGGGACTCCTACGAGCAGTACTTC CASGRSGRDSYEQYF
NA TRBJ1-1 TRBV10-3 TRBD1 TGTGCCATCGGCAGACAGGGGAGCACTGAAGCTTTCTTT CAIGRQGSTEAFF
NA TRBJ2-5 TRBV5-6 TRBD1 TGTGCCACCGGGACAGGAGCCCCAGAGACCCAGTACTTC CATGTGAPETQYF
NA TRBJ1-6 TRBV6-5 NA TGTGCCAGCACTGCCCGGTCCTATAATTCACCCCTCCACTTT CASTARSYNSPLHF
few TRBJ1-6 TRBV7-2 NA TGTGCCAGCAGTTTGGAGAGCTCCTATAATTCACCCCTCCACTTT CASSLESSYNSPLHF
NA TRBJ1-5 TRBV2 NA TGTGCCACCAATTCAGGGACATACGGAAATCAGCCCCAGCATTTT CATNSGTYGNQPQHF
NA TRBJ2-3 TRBV6-5 NA TGTGCCAGCAACGGACCTGGGGAAGGAGATACGCAGTATTTT CASNGPGEGDTQYF
few TRBJ1-1 TRBV2 TRBD1 TGTGCCAGCAGTAGGGACAGTAACACTGAAGCTTTCTTT CASSRDSNTEAFF
once TRBJ2-3 TRBV19 NA TGTGCCAGTAGGCAGCCTACAGGGATCGGAGCAGATACGCAGTATTTT CASRQPTGIGADTQYF
once TRBJ2-7 TRBV29-1 NA TGCAGCGTTGGCGACAGGTTCTACGAGCAGTACTTC CSVGDRFYEQYF
NA TRBJ2-4 TRBV7-2 TRBD1 TGTGCCAGCAGCCGCTCTGGACAGGGGCTGTTATACATTCAGTACTTC CASSRSGQGLLYIQYF
NA TRBJ2-4 TRBV5-1 NA TGCGCCAGCAGCTTCAACGCGCCAAACATTCAGTACTTC CASSFNAPNIQYF
NA TRBJ2-3 TRBV4-3 NA TGCGCCAGCAGCCAACCGAGCACAGATACGCAGTATTTT CASSQPSTDTQYF
NA TRBJ2-1 TRBV19 TRBD2 TGTGCCAGTAGACCCTGGACTAGGAATGAGCAGTTCTTC CASRPWTRNEQFF
NA TRBJ1-1 TRBV7-2 NA TGTGCCAGCAGCTTTGGGTCGCTAAACACTGAAGCTTTCTTT CASSFGSLNTEAFF
NA TRBJ2-6 TRBV24-1 NA TGTGCCACCGGAGTGATCCGCTCTGGGGCCAACGTCCTGACTTTC CATGVIRSGANVLTF
NA TRBJ2-3 TRBV7-9 NA TGTGCCAGCAGCTTACACACAGATACGCAGTATTTT CASSLHTDTQYF
NA TRBJ2-1 TRBV9 NA TGTGCCAGCAGCGTAGATGGGCAGTACAATGAGCAGTTCTTC CASSVDGQYNEQFF
NA TRBJ2-7 TRBV2 NA TGTGCCAGCCAGGCGGGATCCTCTGGGGAGCAGTACTTC CASQAGSSGEQYF
NA TRBJ2-2 TRBV5-4 NA TGTGCCAGCAGCTTTAGAGCGAACACCGGGGAGCTGTTTTTT CASSFRANTGELFF
once TRBJ2-2 TRBV24-1 NA TGTGCCACCAGTGAACTGAGCACCGGGGAGCTGTTTTTT CATSELSTGELFF
NA TRBJ2-2 TRBV19 TRBD2 TGTGCCAGTAATCTCGGGGCGGGAGTAGGGGTCGGGGAGCTGTTTTTT CASNLGAGVGVGELFF
NA TRBJ2-7 TRBV6-2/TRBV6-3 TRBD1 TGTGCCAGCAGTTCTCGGGACAGGTTGTACGAGCAGTACTTC CASSSRDRLYEQYF
NA TRBJ1-2 TRBV6-2/TRBV6-3 TRBD1 TGTGCCAGCAGCCCGGACAGGCGGTATGGCTACACCTTC CASSPDRRYGYTF
NA TRBJ2-7 TRBV7-9 NA TGTGCCAGCAGCCCCAAGGGACCCTACGAGCAGTACTTC CASSPKGPYEQYF
NA TRBJ1-1 TRBV19 NA TGTGCCAGTAGTACTATGACGGCCATCGAAGCTTTCTTT CASSTMTAIEAFF
NA TRBJ2-7 TRBV7-9 NA TGTGCCAGCGAGGGGGTTTCCTACGAGCAGTACTTC CASEGVSYEQYF
once TRBJ1-3 TRBV10-3 NA TGTGCCGCGGACAGTTCTAGCTCTGGAAACACCATATATTTT CAADSSSSGNTIYF
NA TRBJ2-7 TRBV19 TRBD2 TGTGCCACCAGTCGGGGGGGGAAGACCTCCTACGAGCAGTACTTC CATSRGGKTSYEQYF
NA TRBJ2-1 TRBV27 TRBD2 TGTGCCAGCAGTGGGACTAGCGGGTTTTACAATGAGCAGTTCTTC CASSGTSGFYNEQFF
NA TRBJ1-5 TRBV6-6 NA TGTGCCAGCAGTTTCCCAGTGTATAGCAATCAGCCCCAGCATTTT CASSFPVYSNQPQHF